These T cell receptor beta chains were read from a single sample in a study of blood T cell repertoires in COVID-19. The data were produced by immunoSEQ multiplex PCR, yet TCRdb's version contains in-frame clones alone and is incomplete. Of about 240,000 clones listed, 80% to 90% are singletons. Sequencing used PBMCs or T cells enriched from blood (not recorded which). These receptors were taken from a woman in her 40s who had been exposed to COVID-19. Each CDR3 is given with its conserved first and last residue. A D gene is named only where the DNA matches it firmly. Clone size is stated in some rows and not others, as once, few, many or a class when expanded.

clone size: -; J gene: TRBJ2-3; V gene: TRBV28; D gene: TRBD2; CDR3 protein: CASNGLAGETSTDTQYF; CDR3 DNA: TGTGCCAGCAACGGGCTAGCGGGGGAAACTAGCACAGATACGCAGTATTTT
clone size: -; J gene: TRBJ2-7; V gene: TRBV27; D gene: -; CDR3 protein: CASRDFDPAYEQYF; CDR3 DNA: TGTGCCAGCAGGGACTTCGACCCCGCCTACGAGCAGTACTTC
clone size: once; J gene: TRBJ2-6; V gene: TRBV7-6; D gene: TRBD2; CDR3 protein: CASSAGLATLGANVLTF; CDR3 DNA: TGTGCCAGCAGCGCGGGACTAGCTACTCTTGGGGCCAACGTCCTGACTTTC
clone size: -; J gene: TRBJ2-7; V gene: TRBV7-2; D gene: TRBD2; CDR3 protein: CASSPSAGGPYEQYF; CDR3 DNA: TGTGCCAGCAGCCCTTCAGCGGGGGGGCCATACGAGCAGTACTTC
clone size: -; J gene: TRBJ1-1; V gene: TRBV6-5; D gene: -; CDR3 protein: CASSYESAQAFF; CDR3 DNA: TGTGCCAGCAGTTACGAGTCCGCCCAAGCTTTCTTT
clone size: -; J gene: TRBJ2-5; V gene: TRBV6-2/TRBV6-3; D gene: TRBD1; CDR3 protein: CASSSGTGRETQYF; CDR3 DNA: TGTGCCAGCAGTTCCGGGACAGGGAGAGAGACCCAGTACTTC
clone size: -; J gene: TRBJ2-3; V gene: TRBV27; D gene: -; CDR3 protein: CASSSPQGKDTQYF; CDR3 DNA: TGTGCCAGCAGTTCGCCCCAGGGGAAAGATACGCAGTATTTT
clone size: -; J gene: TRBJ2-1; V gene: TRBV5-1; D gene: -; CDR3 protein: CASSLASGTQLSNEQFF; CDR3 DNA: TGCGCCAGCAGCTTGGCATCCGGGACTCAGTTAAGCAATGAGCAGTTCTTC
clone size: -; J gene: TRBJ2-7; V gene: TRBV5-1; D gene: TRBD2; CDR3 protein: CASGGENYEQYF; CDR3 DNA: TGCGCCAGCGGGGGGGAGAACTACGAGCAGTACTTC
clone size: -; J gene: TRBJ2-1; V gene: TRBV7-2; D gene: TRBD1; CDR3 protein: CASSPGTGRYNEQFF; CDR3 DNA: TGTGCCAGCAGCCCAGGGACAGGGAGATACAATGAGCAGTTCTTC
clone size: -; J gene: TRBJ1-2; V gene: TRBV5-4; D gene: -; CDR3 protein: CASSLDIGPRASNYGYTF; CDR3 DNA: TGTGCCAGCAGCTTGGATATTGGGCCCAGGGCCTCCAACTATGGCTACACCTTC
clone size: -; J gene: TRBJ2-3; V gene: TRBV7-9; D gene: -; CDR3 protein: CASSLGLATDTQYF; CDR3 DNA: TGTGCCAGCAGCTTGGGACTTGCCACAGATACGCAGTATTTT
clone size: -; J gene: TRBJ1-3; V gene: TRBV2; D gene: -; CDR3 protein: CASRQLGNTIYF; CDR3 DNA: TGTGCCAGTCGACAGCTAGGAAACACCATATATTTT
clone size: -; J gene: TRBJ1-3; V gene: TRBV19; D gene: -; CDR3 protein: CASSPRGRNSGNTIYF; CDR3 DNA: TGTGCCAGTAGCCCGAGAGGCCGCAACTCTGGAAACACCATATATTTT
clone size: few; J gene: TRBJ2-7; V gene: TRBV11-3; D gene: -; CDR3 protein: CASSLRSGSHEQYF; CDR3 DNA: TGTGCCAGCAGCTTAAGGTCCGGGAGTCACGAGCAGTACTTC
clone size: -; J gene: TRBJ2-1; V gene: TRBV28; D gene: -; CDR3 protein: CASREANEQFF; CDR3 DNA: TGTGCCAGCAGGGAAGCGAATGAGCAGTTCTTC
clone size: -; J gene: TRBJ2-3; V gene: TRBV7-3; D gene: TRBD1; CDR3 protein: CASSLTGQGTDTQYF; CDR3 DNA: TGTGCCAGCAGCTTAACGGGACAGGGGACAGATACGCAGTATTTT
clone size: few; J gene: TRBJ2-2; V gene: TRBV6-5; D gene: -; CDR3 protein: CASIGAGIGELFF; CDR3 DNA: TGTGCCAGCATCGGGGCGGGAATCGGGGAGCTGTTTTTT
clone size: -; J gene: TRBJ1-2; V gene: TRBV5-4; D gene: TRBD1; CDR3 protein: CASSLSGRWTGQGYTF; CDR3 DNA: TGTGCCAGCAGCTTATCCGGGAGGTGGACAGGGCAGGGCTACACCTTC
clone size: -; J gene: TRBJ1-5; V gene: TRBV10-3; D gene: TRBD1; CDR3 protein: CAISDGQGPNQPQHF; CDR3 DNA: TGTGCCATCAGTGATGGACAGGGCCCCAATCAGCCCCAGCATTTT
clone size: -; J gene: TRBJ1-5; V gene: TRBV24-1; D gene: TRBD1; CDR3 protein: CATSDFGTGVNHQPQHF; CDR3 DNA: TGTGCCACCAGTGATTTTGGGACAGGGGTTAATCATCAGCCCCAGCATTTT
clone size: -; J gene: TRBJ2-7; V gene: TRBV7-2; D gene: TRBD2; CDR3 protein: CASSLTGRDEQYF; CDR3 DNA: TGTGCCAGCAGCTTAACGGGGAGGGACGAGCAGTACTTC
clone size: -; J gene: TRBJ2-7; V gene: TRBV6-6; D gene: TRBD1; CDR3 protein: CASSRTGGGYEQYF; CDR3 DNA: TGTGCCAGCAGCCGGACAGGGGGCGGGTACGAGCAGTACTTC
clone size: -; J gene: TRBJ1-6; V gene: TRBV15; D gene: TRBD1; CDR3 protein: CATSRVRAGQGSPLHF; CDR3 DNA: TGTGCCACCAGCAGAGTCAGGGCAGGACAGGGTTCACCCCTCCACTTT
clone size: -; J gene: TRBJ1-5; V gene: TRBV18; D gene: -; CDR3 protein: CASSPGQFTQPQHF; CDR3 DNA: TGTGCCAGCTCACCCGGACAGTTTACTCAGCCCCAGCATTTT
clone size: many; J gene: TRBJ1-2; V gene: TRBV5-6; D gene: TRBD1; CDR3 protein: CASSFNRGSHGYTF; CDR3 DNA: TGTGCCAGCAGCTTTAACAGGGGTTCTCATGGCTACACCTTC